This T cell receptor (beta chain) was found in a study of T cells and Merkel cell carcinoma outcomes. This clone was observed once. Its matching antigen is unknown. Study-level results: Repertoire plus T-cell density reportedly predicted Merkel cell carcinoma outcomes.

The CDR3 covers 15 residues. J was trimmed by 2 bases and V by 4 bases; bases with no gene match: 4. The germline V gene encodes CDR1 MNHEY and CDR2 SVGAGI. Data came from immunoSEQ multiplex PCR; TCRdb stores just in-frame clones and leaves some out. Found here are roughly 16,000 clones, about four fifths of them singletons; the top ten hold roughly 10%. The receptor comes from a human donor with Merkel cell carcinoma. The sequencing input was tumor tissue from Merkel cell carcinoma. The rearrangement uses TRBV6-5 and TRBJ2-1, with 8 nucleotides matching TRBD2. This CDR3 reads CASSLTSGPYNEQFF. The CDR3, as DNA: TGTGCCAGCAGTTTAACTAGCGGCCCCTACAATGAGCAGTTCTTC.